The T cell receptor (beta chain) described here comes from a study of persistence of HIV-infected CD4 T cells. This was the immunoSEQ version 4 assay in survey mode. This table comes from immunoSEQ multiplex PCR, and its TCRdb copy is limited to in-frame clones, with some not included. The sample lists approximately 45,000 clones, 88% occurring once. The table lists this clone with a few counts. Its target is not known. Nonspecific anti-CD3/anti-CD28 bead stimulation represents the broad CD4+ T cell repertoire. Sorting of responding CD4+ T cells relied on upregulated CD40 ligand together with CD69. The length of the CDR3 is 15 residues. The germline V gene has CDR1 SGHTS and CDR2 YDEGEE. V lost 5 bases, J lost 5 bases, and 19 bases lay in between.

The material sequenced was CD4+ T cells sorted from PBMCs after approximately 19-hour stimulation, taken from a patient who received antiretroviral therapy. The receptor comes from an adult woman with HIV who was CMV-seropositive. V gene TRBV5-8 combines with J gene TRBJ2-5; D perhaps matches TRBD1 (5 bases). The CDR3 DNA reads as TGTGCCAGCAGAGCGCAACCCAGGGTTTGGGAGACCCAGTACTTC. As protein: CASRAQPRVWETQYF.